This TCR beta chain originates from a study of beta chain features in type 1 diabetes. Isolated RNA was reverse transcribed in full, so expressed TCRB transcripts were sequenced. Assay used: immunoSEQ multiplex PCR; TCRdb lists only in-frame clones, some missing. In the table there are around 180,000 clones, around 13% of which are singletons. Per the germline V gene, CDR1 is KGHSH and CDR2 is LQKENI. CDR3 size: 15 residues. V was shortened by 2 bases and J by 2 bases, with 7 bases between the two germline ends. This rearrangement joins TRBV18 to TRBJ2-6, with unresolved D. The clonotype originates from a woman between 18 and 29 years old in good health. Sequenced input: central memory CD4+ T cells from blood. CDR3 loop: CASSPYEPGANVLTF. The CDR3 coding sequence is TGTGCCAGCTCACCATACGAGCCTGGGGCCAACGTCCTGACTTTC.